Listed below are T cell receptor beta chains from one sample, sequenced in a study of somatic mutations in cytotoxic T cells in rheumatoid arthritis. Sequencing was performed with immunoSEQ multiplex PCR; in TCRdb, only in-frame clones are kept and a portion is missing. In the table there are 15,000 to 20,000 clones, approximately 80% of which are singletons. The sample comprised CD8+ T cells sorted from blood. These receptors were collected from an adult with rheumatoid arthritis. Both conserved end residues are part of each CDR3. A D gene is named only where the DNA matches it firmly. Only some rows state a clone size, as once, few, many or a class for expanded clones.

v_gene	abundance	d_gene	j_gene	CDR3nt	CDR3aa
TRBV28	-	TRBD1	TRBJ2-2	TGTGCCAGCATCCCCGGGACAGGGAACACCGGGGAGCTGTTTTTT	CASIPGTGNTGELFF
TRBV7-9	-	TRBD1	TRBJ1-5	TGTGCCAGCAGCTCAACAGGGGTCAATCAGCCCCAGCATTTT	CASSSTGVNQPQHF
TRBV6-1	-	-	TRBJ2-1	TGTGCCAGCAGTTCAGGCCATTTTGGTATCAATGAGCAGTTCTTC	CASSSGHFGINEQFF
TRBV28	-	TRBD1	TRBJ2-7	TGTGCCAGCAACCCCGGGACAGGGGGCGCCGGGGAGCAGTACTTC	CASNPGTGGAGEQYF
TRBV5-4	-	TRBD2	TRBJ2-5	TGTGCCAGCAGCTTGGGGGGTCGGGGACTAGCGAAAGAGACCCAGTACTTC	CASSLGGRGLAKETQYF
TRBV6-1	-	TRBD1	TRBJ1-3	TGTGCCAGCAGGAGGACAGGGGATGGAAACACCATATATTTT	CASRRTGDGNTIYF
TRBV28	once	TRBD1	TRBJ2-5	TGTGCCAGCAGTCAGACACACCGGGACAGGGTTGAGACCCAGTACTTC	CASSQTHRDRVETQYF
TRBV11-2	-	TRBD1	TRBJ2-4	TGTGCCAGCAGCTTGGGGGCAGGGGGTCAACGGAGCAAAAACATTCAGTACTTC	CASSLGAGGQRSKNIQYF
TRBV6-1	-	-	TRBJ2-2	TGTGCCAGCAGTGAAGAAGCAGGGTTGAACACCGGGGAGCTGTTTTTT	CASSEEAGLNTGELFF
TRBV6-1	-	-	TRBJ2-3	TGTGCCGGGGCGAGGCTCCGCGGAACAGATACGCAGTATTTT	CAGARLRGTDTQYF
TRBV7-6	-	-	TRBJ1-6	TGTGCCAGCAGCTTGGGCAACAGGGCCCCTAGGTCACCCCTCCACTTT	CASSLGNRAPRSPLHF
TRBV5-6	medium-sized	-	TRBJ2-3	TGTGCCAGCAGCCTGGCATCCGACACAGATACGCAGTATTTT	CASSLASDTDTQYF
TRBV4-1	-	TRBD1	TRBJ1-5	TGCGCCAGCAGTCCGGGACAGGGAAGCAATCAGCCCCAGCATTTT	CASSPGQGSNQPQHF
TRBV6-5	once	TRBD1	TRBJ1-6	TGTGCCAGCAGACCGGACAGGGTGAATTCACCCCTCCACTTT	CASRPDRVNSPLHF
TRBV29-1	-	TRBD1	TRBJ1-1	TGCAGCGTTGAAGCGGACAGGGGGGAAACTGAAGCTTTCTTT	CSVEADRGETEAFF
TRBV14	-	-	TRBJ1-2	TGTGCCAGCAGCCTAGGGGCCTATGGCTACACCTTC	CASSLGAYGYTF